The 27 T cell receptor beta chains in this list originate from one sample, sequenced in a study of OX40 agonist ivuxolimab in advanced cancers. Sequenced by immunoSEQ multiplex PCR; TCRdb stores in-frame clones only, minus some. The repertoire holds about 64,000 clones, with about 80% as singletons. Material: CD4+ or CD8+ T cells sorted from blood, obtained in a trial of the OX40 agonist ivuxolimab. These TCRs come from an adult with an advanced solid tumor such as melanoma, head and neck, liver or kidney cancer.

The V and J genes are TRBV19 and TRBJ1-1; TRBD1 aligns across 7 bases. J was trimmed by 2 bases and V by 2 bases; bases with no gene match: 5. Germline CDR1 LNHDA, CDR2 SQIVND (reference sequence). This CDR3 has 15 amino acids. CDR3 nucleotides: TGTGCCAGTAGTATACCCGGACAGGCCAACACTGAAGCTTTCTTT. It yields the protein CASSIPGQANTEAFF.

The chain links TRBV7-7 to TRBJ2-3; D remains ambiguous. The ends were cut back, 5 bases at V and 6 bases at J, with 12 bases in the middle. CDR1 is SSHAT and CDR2 is FNYEAQ in the germline V gene (reference sequence). The CDR3 runs to 13 residues. The CDR3 spells CASSLRSLDTQYF. The DNA of the CDR3 is TGTGCCAGCAGCCTCCGGTCGTTGGATACGCAGTATTTT. Filled out from reference TRBV7-7 and TRBJ2-3, the complete variable domain reads GAGVSQSPRYKVTKRGQDVTLRCDPISSHATLYWYQQALGQGPEFLTYFNYEAQPDKSGLPSDRFSAERPEGSISTLTIQRTEQRDSAMYRCASSLRSLDTQYFGPGTRLTVL.

Notes on this clone: The limits of the CDR3 on the DNA are not certain, so only TCRdb's listed CDR3 is given. The chain couples TRBV6-1 to TRBJ2-4; the D call of TRBD2 is as the table states it, not checked on the DNA. The germline V gene encodes CDR1 MNHNS and CDR2 SASEGT. The CDR3 is 15 residues long, ends included. CDR3 residues: CASILGLAHSNIQYF.

This rearrangement joins TRBV18 to TRBJ2-2; D is unclear. The CDR3 totals 12 residues. Germline-derived CDR1 and CDR2 are KGHSH and LQKENI. Trimming shortened V by 4 bases and J by 6 bases, and 6 bases separated the two germline ends. CDR3 protein: CASSQGSGELFF. CDR3 sequence (DNA): TGTGCCAGCTCACAGGGTTCCGGGGAGCTGTTTTTT.

This chain uses TRBV14 with TRBJ1-1; weak D call: TRBD1 (5 bases). From germline, CDR1 is SGHDN and CDR2 FVKESK. This CDR3 is built from 16 residues. Trimming removed 4 bases from V and 0 bases from J, with 15 bases in between. CDR3 in amino acids: CASSPTVWGVNTEAFF. CDR3 nucleotides: TGTGCCAGCAGCCCCACGGTATGGGGCGTGAACACTGAAGCTTTCTTT.

There are a few counts of this clone. The V call is TRBV6-1, the J call TRBJ1-5; D remains ambiguous. The CDR3 totals 15 residues. Germline V gene lookup returns CDR1 MNHNS and CDR2 SASEGT. Trimming left V 3 bases short and J 5 bases short, with 14 bases between. The CDR3 is CASSDERQGDQPQHF. The CDR3 region has the DNA TGTGCCAGCAGTGACGAACGCCAAGGCGATCAGCCCCAGCATTTT.

The chain is built from TRBV18 and TRBJ1-5; D not certain. The CDR3 length is 14 residues. V was clipped by 1 base and J by 4 bases, with 8 bases between them. CDR1 is KGHSH, CDR2 LQKENI, per germline. The CDR3 sequence is CASSPLHSNQPQHF. As DNA, the CDR3 is TGTGCCAGCTCACCACTGCATTCGAATCAGCCCCAGCATTTT.

Note on this clone: Different DNA sequences within this sample yield the same CDR3. The J gene is TRBJ2-4, the V gene TRBV5-1; 10 bases agree with TRBD2. CDR3 size: 14 residues. The J segment lost 10 bases and the V segment lost 3 bases, leaving 7 bases of the junction unmatched. CDR1 is SGHRS and CDR2 is YFSETQ in the germline V gene. The CDR3 is CASSSGTSVNIQYF. In nucleotides, the CDR3 is TGCGCCAGCAGCTCCGGGACTAGCGTCAATATTCAGTACTTC.

The J gene is TRBJ2-1, the V gene TRBV15; 8 bases fit TRBD2. Trimming at V came to 5 bases and at J to 4 bases, leaving 10 bases not matched to a gene. Germline loops: CDR1 LNHNV, CDR2 YYDKDF (reference sequence). The CDR3 runs to 16 residues. The CDR3 is CATSGRLTSAYNEQFF. The CDR3 DNA reads TGTGCCACCAGCGGTCGTTTGACTAGCGCGTACAATGAGCAGTTCTTC.

This clone counts as medium-sized. The sample carries other DNA sequences with the same CDR3. The CDR3 region is CASSEGSGGNQPQHF. CDR3 coding DNA: TGTGCCAGCAGTGAAGGTTCAGGGGGCAATCAGCCCCAGCATTTT. This chain connects TRBV6-1 to TRBJ1-5, with D perhaps TRBD1 (6 bases). The germline CDR1 and CDR2 sequences are MNHNS and SASEGT. The CDR3 is made up of 15 amino acids. The germline V and J ends were trimmed by 1 base and 2 bases, with 9 bases remaining between them.

The chain links TRBV30 to TRBJ1-1, with 9 bases aligning to TRBD1. This CDR3 is 16 amino acids long. Per the germline V gene, CDR1 is GTSNPN and CDR2 is SVGIG (reference sequence). With 6 bases clipped from V and 0 bases from J, the junction kept 11 bases outside the gene matches. In DNA, the CDR3 is TGTGCCTGTAGAGCCGACAGGGGGATAATGAACACTGAAGCTTTCTTT. Translated: CACRADRGIMNTEAFF.

The chain employs TRBV27 and TRBJ2-7, with 10 bases fitting TRBD2. The V gene's germline CDR1 is MNHEY and CDR2 SMNVEV (reference sequence). J gave up 3 bases and V 6 bases, and 8 bases lay outside the gene matches. The CDR3 runs 15 residues. The CDR3 coding sequence is TGTGCCAGCAGCTTAGAGGGACTAGCGCGCTACGAGCAGTACTTC. Its protein product is CASSLEGLARYEQYF.

CDR3 sequence (DNA): TGTGCCAGCAGCCCAGGACTAGCGCGCACAGATACGCAGTATTTT. Protein sequence: CASSPGLARTDTQYF. The V and J genes are TRBV5-4 and TRBJ2-3; 9 positions match TRBD2. Germline V gives CDR1 SGHNT, CDR2 YYREEE (reference sequence). V lost 4 bases, J lost 1 base, and 4 bases stayed unmatched. The length of the CDR3 is 15 residues.

The gene calls are TRBV11-3 and TRBJ2-5; maybe TRBD1 (6 bases). The DNA matches TRBJ2-7 better at its end, which makes the J call doubtful. The CDR3 runs 16 residues. Germline values: CDR1 SGHNT, CDR2 YENEEA. The CDR3 nucleotides are TGTGCCAGCAGCTTAGAGCAGGGGCTAGGGAACTACGAGCAGTACTTC. This translates into CASSLEQGLGNYEQYF.

This clone was seen a single time. V is TRBV5-4 and J is TRBJ2-3; 14 nucleotides align to TRBD2. V gave up 5 bases and J gave up 1 base; unmatched junction bases: 6. The CDR3 loop spans 17 amino acids. In germline, CDR1 is SGHNT, CDR2 YYREEE (reference sequence). In DNA, the CDR3 is TGTGCCAGCAGGGGACTAGCGGGAGAAGGAGGCACAGATACGCAGTATTTT. Its protein is CASRGLAGEGGTDTQYF.

This clone was seen only once. This chain joins TRBV27 and TRBJ2-7, with D perhaps matching TRBD2 (5 bases). This CDR3 has 14 residues. Trimming cost V 5 bases and J 5 bases, with 16 bases left between them. Germline values: CDR1 MNHEY, CDR2 SMNVEV (reference sequence). CDR3 region: CASSPRASHHEQYF. The CDR3 bases are TGTGCCAGCAGTCCCCGGGCTAGCCACCACGAGCAGTACTTC.

The chain joins TRBV7-9 to TRBJ2-2; 9 nucleotides match TRBD1. Germline V gene sequence: CDR1 SEHNR, CDR2 FQNEAQ (reference sequence). This CDR3 is built from 13 residues. V dropped 6 bases and J dropped 5; count of bases not matched to a gene: 1. CDR3 sequence: CASRTGGTGELFF. Written as DNA, the CDR3 is TGTGCCAGCAGGACAGGGGGGACCGGGGAGCTGTTTTTT.

For the CDR3, the DNA is TGCGCCAGCAGCCGCCGGGACAGGGGGCGCGTGGAGACCCAGTACTTC. Its protein is CASSRRDRGRVETQYF. The V call is TRBV5-1, the J call TRBJ2-5; TRBD1 matches 12 bases. Germline V gives CDR1 SGHRS, CDR2 YFSETQ. V shed 4 bases, J shed 5 bases, and the junction held 9 bases outside the gene matches. The CDR3 is 16 residues long.

The chain links TRBV30 to TRBJ1-4, with D possibly matching TRBD1 (5 bases). Trimming stripped 2 bases from V and 3 bases from J, with 7 bases between. The CDR3 runs to 13 residues. Germline V CDR1 and CDR2: GTSNPN, SVGIG (reference sequence). Written as DNA, the CDR3 is TGTGCCTGGAGTCAGGGAGCTAATGAAAAACTGTTTTTT. Its protein product is CAWSQGANEKLFF.

The chain is built from TRBV30 and TRBJ2-1; 7 nucleotides agree with TRBD2. The CDR3 runs 17 residues. The germline V gene encodes CDR1 GTSNPN and CDR2 SVGIG (reference sequence). V lost 0 bases, J lost 8 bases, and 16 bases stayed unmatched. CDR3 loop: CAWSVGASGMVGDEQFF. As DNA, the CDR3 is TGTGCCTGGAGTGTAGGGGCTAGCGGCATGGTCGGGGATGAGCAGTTCTTC. Using reference TRBV30 and TRBJ2-1 for the parts outside the CDR3, the full variable domain is SQTIHQWPATLVQPVGSPLSLECTVEGTSNPNLYWYRQAAGRGLQLLFYSVGIGQISSEVPQNLSASRPQDRQFILSSKKLLLSDSGFYLCAWSVGASGMVGDEQFFGPGTRLTVL.

For this clone: An end of the junction differs from the germline gene, which may be a read error. The chain combines TRBV25-1 with TRBJ1-6; TRBD1 aligns across 8 bases. The CDR3 runs 15 residues. Looked up from germline, CDR1 is MGHDK and CDR2 is SYGVNS. CDR3 sequence reads: CASRESGTGGSPLHF. Here the CDR3 DNA reads TGTGCCAGCAGAGAATCCGGGACAGGAGGCTCACCCCTCCACTTT. Drawing the rest from reference TRBV25-1 and TRBJ1-6, the complete variable domain is EADIYQTPRYLVIGTGKKITLECSQTMGHDKMYWYQQDPGMELHLIHYSYGVNSTEKGDLSSESTVSRIRTEHFPLTLESARPSHTSQYLCASRESGTGGSPLHFGNGTRLTVT.

The V call is TRBV18, the J call TRBJ2-7; 7 bases are a match to TRBD1. V was pared by 2 bases and J by 9 bases, with 13 bases of the junction left unmatched. The germline gives CDR1 KGHSH, CDR2 LQKENI. The CDR3 is 15 residues long. The CDR3 DNA follows: TGTGCCAGCTCACCATTAGGACAGGCCCCTATCTCGCAGTACTTC. Amino acid sequence: CASSPLGQAPISQYF.

The chain has TRBV21-1 and TRBJ1-1; the D call in the table, TRBD1, was not verified against the DNA. TRBV21-1 is reported as a pseudogene. CDR3 length equals 15 residues. CDR3 residues: CASSPPLDKNTEAFF. The CDR3 region has the DNA TGTGCCAGCAGCCCCCCCTTGGACAAGAACACTGAAGCTTTCTTT.

The chain couples TRBV7-2 to TRBJ2-2, with TRBD2 matching 7 bases. Germline V gene data show CDR1 as SGHTA and CDR2 as FQGNSA. V was pared by 2 bases and J by 4 bases, with 4 bases of the junction left unmatched. This CDR3 is 15 amino acids long. The CDR3 spells CASSLFGGGTGELFF. The CDR3 DNA is TGTGCCAGCAGCTTATTTGGCGGGGGCACCGGGGAGCTGTTTTTT.

The V gene is TRBV4-3, the J gene TRBJ2-1; TRBD2 might be the D (7 bases). The CDR3 covers 15 residues. V lost 3 bases, J lost 7 bases, and 16 bases lay in between. The germline V gene has CDR1 LGHNA and CDR2 YSLEER. In nucleotides, the CDR3 is TGCGCCAGCAGCCAGGGGGGGGGCCTAAGAAATGAGCAGTTCTTC. Encoded protein: CASSQGGGLRNEQFF.

CDR3 loop: CASTPPGDSGNTIYF. The CDR3 coding sequence is TGTGCCAGCACTCCACCGGGGGACTCTGGAAACACCATATATTTT. This chain links TRBV11-3 with TRBJ1-3; tentatively, D is TRBD1 (5 bases). Germline V gene lookup returns CDR1 SGHNT and CDR2 YENEEA. Trimming left V 7 bases short and J 0 bases short, with 13 bases between. The CDR3 consists of 15 residues.

The rearrangement joins TRBV12-5 to TRBJ1-5, with 7 bases matching TRBD1. The trim removed 0 bases at V and 0 bases at J, leaving 8 bases unmatched. Germline CDR1 is LGHNT and CDR2 is FRNRAP. The CDR3 has 18 residues. CDR3 residues: CASGLVRDSEHSNQPQHF. The CDR3 DNA sequence: TGTGCTAGTGGTTTGGTAAGGGACAGCGAACATAGCAATCAGCCCCAGCATTTT.